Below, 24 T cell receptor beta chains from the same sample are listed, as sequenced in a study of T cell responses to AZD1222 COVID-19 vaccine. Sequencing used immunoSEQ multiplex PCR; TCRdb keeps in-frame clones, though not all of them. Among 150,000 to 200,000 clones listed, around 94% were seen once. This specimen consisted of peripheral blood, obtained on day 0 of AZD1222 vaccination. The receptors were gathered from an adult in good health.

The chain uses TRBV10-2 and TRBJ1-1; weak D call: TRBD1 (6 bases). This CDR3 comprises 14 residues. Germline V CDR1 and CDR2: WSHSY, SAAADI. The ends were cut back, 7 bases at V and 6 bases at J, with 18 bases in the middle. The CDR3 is CASTLDRWVPEAFF. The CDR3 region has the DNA TGCGCCAGCACCCTAGACAGGTGGGTCCCTGAAGCTTTCTTT.

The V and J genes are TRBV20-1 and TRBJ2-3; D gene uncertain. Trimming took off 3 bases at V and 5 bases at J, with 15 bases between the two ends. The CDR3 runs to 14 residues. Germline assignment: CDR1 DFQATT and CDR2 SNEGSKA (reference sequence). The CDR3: CSASWDRHEDTQYF. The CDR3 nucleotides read TGCAGTGCTAGTTGGGATAGGCACGAAGATACGCAGTATTTT.

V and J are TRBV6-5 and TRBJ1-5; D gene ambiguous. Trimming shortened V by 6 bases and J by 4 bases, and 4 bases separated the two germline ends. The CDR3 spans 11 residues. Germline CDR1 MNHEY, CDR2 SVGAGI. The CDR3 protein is CASRGNQPQHF. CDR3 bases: TGTGCCAGCAGAGGGAATCAGCCCCAGCATTTT.

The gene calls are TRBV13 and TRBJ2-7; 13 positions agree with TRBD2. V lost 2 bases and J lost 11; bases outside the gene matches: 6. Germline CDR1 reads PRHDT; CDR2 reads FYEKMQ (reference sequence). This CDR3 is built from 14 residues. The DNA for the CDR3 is TGTGCCAGCAGCTTACGCCGGACTAGCGGGAGCAAGTACTTC. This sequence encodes CASSLRRTSGSKYF.

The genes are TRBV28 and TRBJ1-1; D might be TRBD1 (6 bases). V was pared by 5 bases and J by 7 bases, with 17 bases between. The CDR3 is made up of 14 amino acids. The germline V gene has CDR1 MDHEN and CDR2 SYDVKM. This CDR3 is CASSDLTGHLEAFF. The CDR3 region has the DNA TGTGCCAGCAGTGATCTAACGGGACACCTTGAAGCTTTCTTT.

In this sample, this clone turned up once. CDR3 DNA: TGTGCCAGCAGCTTAGCGATACGATCTAGCACCGGGGAGCTGTTTTTT. Protein sequence: CASSLAIRSSTGELFF. This chain links TRBV7-2 with TRBJ2-2; D is unclear. Trimming stripped 0 bases from V and 4 bases from J, with 12 bases between. Germline V gene sequence: CDR1 SGHTA, CDR2 FQGNSA. The CDR3 is 16 amino acids. The full variable domain, completed using reference TRBV7-2 and TRBJ2-2, is GAGVSQSPSNKVTEKGKDVELRCDPISGHTALYWYRQSLGQGLEFLIYFQGNSAPDKSGLPSDRFSAERTGGSVSTLTIQRTQQEDSAVYLCASSLAIRSSTGELFFGEGSRLTVL.

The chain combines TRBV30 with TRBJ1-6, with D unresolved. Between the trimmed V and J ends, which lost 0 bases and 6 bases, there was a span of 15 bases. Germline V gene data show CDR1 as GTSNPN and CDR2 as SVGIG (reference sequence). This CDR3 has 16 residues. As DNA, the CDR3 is TGTGCCTGGAGTGTACGGTTCGGTAGCTCTAATTCACCCCTCCACTTT. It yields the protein CAWSVRFGSSNSPLHF.

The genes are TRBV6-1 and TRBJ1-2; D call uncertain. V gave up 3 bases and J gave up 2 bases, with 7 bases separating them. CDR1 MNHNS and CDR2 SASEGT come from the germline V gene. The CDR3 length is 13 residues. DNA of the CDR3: TGTGCCAGCAGTGAGTCTGAGAACTATGGCTACACCTTC. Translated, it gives CASSESENYGYTF.

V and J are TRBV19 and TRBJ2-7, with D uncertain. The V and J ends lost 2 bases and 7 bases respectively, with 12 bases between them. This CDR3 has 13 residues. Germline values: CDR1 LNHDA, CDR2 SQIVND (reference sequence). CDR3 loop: CASSIMTSKEQYF. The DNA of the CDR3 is TGTGCCAGTAGTATAATGACATCTAAAGAGCAGTACTTC.

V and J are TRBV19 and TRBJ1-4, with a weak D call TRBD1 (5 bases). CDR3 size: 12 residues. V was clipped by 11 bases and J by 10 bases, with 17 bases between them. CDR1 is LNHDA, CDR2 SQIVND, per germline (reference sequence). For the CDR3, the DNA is TGTGCCTCCGAGGGGCCCGAGGGAAAACTGTTTTTT. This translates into CASEGPEGKLFF.

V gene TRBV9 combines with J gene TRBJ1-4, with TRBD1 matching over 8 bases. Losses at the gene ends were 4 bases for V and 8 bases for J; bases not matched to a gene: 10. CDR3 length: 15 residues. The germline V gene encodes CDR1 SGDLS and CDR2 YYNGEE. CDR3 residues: CASSTQTGAVEKLFF. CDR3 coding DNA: TGTGCCAGCAGCACACAGACAGGGGCAGTAGAAAAACTGTTTTTT. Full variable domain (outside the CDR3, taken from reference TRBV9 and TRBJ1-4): DSGVTQTPKHLITATGQRVTLRCSPRSGDLSVYWYQQSLDQGLQFLIQYYNGEERAKGNILERFSAQQFPDLHSELNLSSLELGDSALYFCASSTQTGAVEKLFFGSGTQLSVL.

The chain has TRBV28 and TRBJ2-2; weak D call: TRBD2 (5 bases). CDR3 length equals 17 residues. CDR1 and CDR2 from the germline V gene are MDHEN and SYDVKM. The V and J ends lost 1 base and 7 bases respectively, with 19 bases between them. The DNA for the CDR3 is TGTGCCAGCAGTTTATATGGGTGGGAGCCCAGAAACGGGGAGCTGTTTTTT. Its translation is CASSLYGWEPRNGELFF.

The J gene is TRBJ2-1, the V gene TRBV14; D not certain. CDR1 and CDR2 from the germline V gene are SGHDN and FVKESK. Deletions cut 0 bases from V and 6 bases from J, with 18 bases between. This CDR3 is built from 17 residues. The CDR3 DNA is TGTGCCAGCAGCCAAGAACTCCTGAGTTGGGGATCCAATGAGCAGTTCTTC. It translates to CASSQELLSWGSNEQFF.

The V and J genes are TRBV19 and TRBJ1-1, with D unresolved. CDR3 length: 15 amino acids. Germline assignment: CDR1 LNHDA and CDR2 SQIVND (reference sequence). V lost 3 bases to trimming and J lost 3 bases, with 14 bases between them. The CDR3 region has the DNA TGTGCCAGTAGTATTCAAACTCGGGTAGACACTGAAGCTTTCTTT. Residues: CASSIQTRVDTEAFF.

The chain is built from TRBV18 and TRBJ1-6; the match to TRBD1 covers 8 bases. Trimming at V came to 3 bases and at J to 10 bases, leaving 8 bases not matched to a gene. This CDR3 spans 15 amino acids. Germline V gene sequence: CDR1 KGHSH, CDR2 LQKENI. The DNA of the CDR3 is TGTGCCAGCTCACCGTTACAGGGGGTCTTGTCACCCCTCCACTTT. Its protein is CASSPLQGVLSPLHF.

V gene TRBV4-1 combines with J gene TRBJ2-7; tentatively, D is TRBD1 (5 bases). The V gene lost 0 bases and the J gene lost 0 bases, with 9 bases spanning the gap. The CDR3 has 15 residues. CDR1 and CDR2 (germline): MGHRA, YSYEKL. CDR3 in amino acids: CASSQDTGSSYEQYF. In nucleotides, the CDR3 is TGCGCCAGCAGCCAAGATACAGGCAGCTCCTACGAGCAGTACTTC.

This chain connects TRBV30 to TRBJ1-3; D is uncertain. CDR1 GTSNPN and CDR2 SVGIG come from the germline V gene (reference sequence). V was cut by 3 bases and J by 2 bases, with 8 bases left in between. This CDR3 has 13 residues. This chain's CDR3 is CAWRGSPGNTIYF. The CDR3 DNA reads TGTGCCTGGAGGGGGTCTCCTGGAAACACCATATATTTT.

CDR3 nucleotides: TGTGCCAGCAGCCCCAAGACAGGGGATAATGAAAAACTGTTTTTT. Protein sequence: CASSPKTGDNEKLFF. V is TRBV7-8 and J is TRBJ1-4; 8 bases map to TRBD1. The CDR3 spans 15 residues. V lost 5 bases, J lost 4 bases, and 6 bases stayed unmatched. CDR1 and CDR2 from the germline V gene are SGHVS and FQNEAQ. Looking up the rest from reference TRBV7-8 and TRBJ1-4 gives the full variable domain: GAGVSQSPRYKVAKRGQDVALRCDPISGHVSLFWYQQALGQGPEFLTYFQNEAQLDKSGLPSDRFFAERPEGSVSTLKIQRTQQEDSAVYLCASSPKTGDNEKLFFGSGTQLSVL.

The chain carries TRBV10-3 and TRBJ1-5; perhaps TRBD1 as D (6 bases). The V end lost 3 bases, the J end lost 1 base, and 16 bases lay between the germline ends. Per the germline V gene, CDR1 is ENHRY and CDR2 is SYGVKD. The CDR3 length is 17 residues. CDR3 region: CAISEQGGGQSNQPQHF. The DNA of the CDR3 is TGTGCCATCAGTGAACAAGGGGGAGGTCAGAGCAATCAGCCCCAGCATTTT.

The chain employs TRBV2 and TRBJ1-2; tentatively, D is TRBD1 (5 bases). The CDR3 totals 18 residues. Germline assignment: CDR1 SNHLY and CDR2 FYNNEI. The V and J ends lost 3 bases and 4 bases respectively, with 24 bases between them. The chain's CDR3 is CASSETGAGTPPGYGYTF. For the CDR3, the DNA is TGTGCCAGCAGTGAGACCGGGGCAGGGACTCCCCCCGGCTATGGCTACACCTTC.

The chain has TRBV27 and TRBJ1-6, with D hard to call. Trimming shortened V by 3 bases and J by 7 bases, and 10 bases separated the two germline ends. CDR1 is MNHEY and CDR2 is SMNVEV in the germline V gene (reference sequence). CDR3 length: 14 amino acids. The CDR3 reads CASSFEVLNSPLHF. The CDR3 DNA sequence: TGTGCCAGCAGTTTCGAGGTCCTGAATTCACCCCTCCACTTT.

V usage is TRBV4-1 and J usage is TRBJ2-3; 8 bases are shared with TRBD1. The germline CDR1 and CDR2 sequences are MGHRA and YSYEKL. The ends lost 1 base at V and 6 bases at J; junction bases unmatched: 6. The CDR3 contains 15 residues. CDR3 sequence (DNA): TGCGCCAGCAGCCAAGTCGGGACAGGCCGGGATACGCAGTATTTT. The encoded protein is CASSQVGTGRDTQYF.

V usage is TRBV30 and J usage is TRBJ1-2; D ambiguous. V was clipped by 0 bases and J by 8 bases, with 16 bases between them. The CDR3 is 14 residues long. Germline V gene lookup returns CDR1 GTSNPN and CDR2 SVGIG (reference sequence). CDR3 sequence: CAWSVGPGDGGYTF. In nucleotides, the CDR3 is TGTGCCTGGAGTGTCGGGCCTGGGGATGGGGGCTACACCTTC.

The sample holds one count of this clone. In DNA, the CDR3 is TGTGCCACCAGCAGGCGCCCCGATCAGCCCCAGCATTTT. Translation gives CATSRRPDQPQHF. The V gene is TRBV15, the J gene TRBJ1-5; D not certain. The CDR3 is made up of 13 amino acids. Deletions cut 3 bases from V and 5 bases from J, with 8 bases between. Looked up from germline, CDR1 is LNHNV and CDR2 is YYDKDF (reference sequence).